This entry lists 29 T cell receptor beta chains sequenced from one sample in a study of blood T cells in healthy people across ages. Primers used in a second PCR of roughly 6 to 11 cycles were a sample-barcoded 5' primer and a J-beta primer mix. TCRdb re-called the 5' RACE reads with MiXCR, one entry per CDR3 protein. The sample carries 1.5 million to 2 million distinct CDR3 sequences, approximately 30% recorded once. Sequenced material: blood. The receptors stem from a woman in her twenties or thirties in good health.

A single count supports this clonotype. The junction and the germline gene differ at one end; a read error may be behind it. This chain joins TRBV4-2 and TRBJ1-1; 8 bases map to TRBD1. This CDR3 is built from 12 residues. CDR1 is LGHNA, CDR2 YNFKEQ, per germline. CDR3 region: CAGSPDRGEAFF. CDR3 bases: TGTGCCGGCAGCCCCGACAGGGGTGAAGCTTTCTTT.

This clonotype was seen only a few times. The chain joins TRBV28 to TRBJ2-1; D is unclear. V was pared by 7 bases and J by 6 bases, with 10 bases between. The CDR3 loop spans 12 amino acids. CDR1 is MDHEN, CDR2 SYDVKM, per germline. CDR3 coding DNA: TGTGCCAGCAAGGAACGAGTCAATGAGCAGTTCTTC. Translated, it gives CASKERVNEQFF. The full variable domain, rest sourced from reference TRBV28 and TRBJ2-1, is DVKVTQSSRYLVKRTGEKVFLECVQDMDHENMFWYRQDPGLGLRLIYFSYDVKMKEKGDIPEGYSVSREKKERFSLILESASTNQTSMYLCASKERVNEQFFGPGTRLTVL.

This clonotype occurred a few times. The CDR3 region is CASSSILAADFYEQYF. In nucleotides, the CDR3 is TGTGCCAGCAGTTCAATACTAGCGGCCGATTTCTACGAGCAGTACTTC. The V gene is TRBV27, the J gene TRBJ2-7, with 8 bases lining up with TRBD2. Trimming at V came to 4 bases and at J to 3 bases, leaving 11 bases not matched to a gene. In germline, CDR1 is MNHEY, CDR2 SMNVEV (reference sequence). This CDR3 is 16 amino acids long.

This sequence joins TRBV29-1 and TRBJ2-1, with 9 nucleotides matching TRBD1. Germline V gives CDR1 SQVTM, CDR2 ANQGSEA. This CDR3 comprises 22 residues. J gave up 0 bases and V 5 bases, and 26 bases lay outside the gene matches. The CDR3, as DNA: TGCAGCGTTCAGGACAGGGGATTTCTGGGGGGGCCTGACTCCAGCTCCTACAATGAGCAGTTCTTC. Its protein is CSVQDRGFLGGPDSSSYNEQFF.

The table lists this clonotype with a few counts. V and J are TRBV2 and TRBJ2-1, with TRBD1 matching over 7 bases. Germline V gene data show CDR1 as SNHLY and CDR2 as FYNNEI. The CDR3 contains 15 residues. The J segment lost 12 bases and the V segment lost 2 bases, leaving 13 bases of the junction unmatched. CDR3 sequence: CASSEKGGRPIVQFF. CDR3 nucleotide sequence: TGTGCCAGCAGTGAAAAAGGGGGCCGACCCATTGTGCAGTTCTTC.

The chain is built from TRBV7-8 and TRBJ2-3, with 11 bases identical to TRBD2. CDR1 and CDR2 (germline): SGHVS, FQNEAQ. V gave up 2 bases and J gave up 0 bases; unmatched junction bases: 16. The CDR3 has 21 residues. The CDR3 nucleotides read TGTGCCAGCAGCTTATCATCTACAGGGACTAGCGGCCTACCTAGCACAGATACGCAGTATTTT. Its protein product is CASSLSSTGTSGLPSTDTQYF.

The chain combines TRBV7-2 with TRBJ1-2, with D tentatively TRBD1 (5 bases). The CDR3 runs 18 residues. V was cut by 5 bases and J by 4 bases, with 26 bases left in between. Germline assignment: CDR1 SGHTA and CDR2 FQGNSA. CDR3 protein: CASSPNHLGRTARYGYTF. CDR3 coding DNA: TGTGCCAGCAGCCCGAACCACCTGGGACGGACCGCTCGCTATGGCTACACCTTC.

J is TRBJ2-7 and V is TRBV5-6; weak D call: TRBD2 (7 bases). Germline V gives CDR1 SGHDT, CDR2 YYEEEE. V was pared by 4 bases and J by 6 bases, with 23 bases between. There are 16 residues in the CDR3. DNA of the CDR3: TGTGCCAGCAGCCCAAATATGGGGGGGGCTTACGGCGAGCAGTACTTC. Encoded protein: CASSPNMGGAYGEQYF.

The rearrangement joins TRBV7-2 to TRBJ2-1, with D tentatively TRBD1 (5 bases). The ends were cut back, 3 bases at V and 10 bases at J, with 13 bases in the middle. CDR1 is SGHTA and CDR2 is FQGNSA in the germline V gene. The CDR3 runs 13 residues. The CDR3 DNA is TGTGCCAGCAGCTTTAGTCAGGGCAGGGAGCAGTTCTTC. Residues: CASSFSQGREQFF.

This clonotype appeared a few times. The chain links TRBV7-2 to TRBJ2-5; D possibly matches TRBD1 or TRBD2 (5 bases each). The CDR3 has 14 residues. Trimming removed 3 bases from V and 4 bases from J, with 12 bases in between. CDR1 and CDR2 (germline): SGHTA, FQGNSA. Here the CDR3 DNA reads TGTGCCAGCAGCTTCACCGGGACGAGAGAGACCCAGTACTTC. It codes for CASSFTGTRETQYF.

The chain is built from TRBV20-1 and TRBJ2-1; TRBD1 or TRBD2 may be the D gene (5 bases each). CDR1 DFQATT and CDR2 SNEGSKA come from the germline V gene (reference sequence). The CDR3 runs to 15 residues. V lost 3 bases and J lost 1, with 13 bases in between. The CDR3 region is CSARPLGESYNEQFF. Here the CDR3 DNA reads TGCAGTGCTAGGCCCTTGGGGGAATCCTACAATGAGCAGTTCTTC.

Points on this clonotype: A read error may account for a junction end that differs from germline. This chain's CDR3 is CGVGVGPNTGELFF. The CDR3 DNA reads TGCGGCGTTGGGGTAGGCCCCAACACCGGGGAGCTGTTTTTT. The chain uses TRBV29-1 and TRBJ2-2, with D unclear. This CDR3 region has 14 residues. Germline V gene data show CDR1 as SQVTM and CDR2 as ANQGSEA.

Ten or more counts support this clonotype. The chain is built from TRBV12-3 or TRBV12-4 and TRBJ1-5, with 9 positions matching TRBD1. The CDR3 has 14 amino acids. With V trimmed by 5 bases and J by 6 bases, 5 bases remained unmatched. The CDR3 reads CASSQQGASQPQHF. The CDR3 DNA follows: TGTGCCAGCAGTCAACAGGGGGCAAGTCAGCCCCAGCATTTT.

The genes are TRBV7-2 and TRBJ2-3; 7 bases are a match to TRBD1. This CDR3 region has 15 residues. The ends lost 4 bases at V and 3 bases at J; junction bases unmatched: 7. Germline-derived CDR1 and CDR2 are SGHTA and FQGNSA. CDR3 coding DNA: TGTGCCAGCAGCTCAGGCAGGGGGAGAACAGATACGCAGTATTTT. Translation: CASSSGRGRTDTQYF.

This clonotype has more than one count but fewer than ten. J is TRBJ2-7 and V is TRBV29-1; 7 nucleotides line up with TRBD1. Per germline, CDR1 SQVTM and CDR2 ANQGSEA. The V and J ends lost 4 bases and 5 bases, in that order; junction bases with no gene match: 8. CDR3 length equals 13 residues. This CDR3 is CSVATGNLDEQYF. The CDR3 DNA reads as TGCAGCGTTGCGACAGGGAATCTAGACGAGCAGTACTTC.

V gene TRBV2 combines with J gene TRBJ1-5, with D maybe TRBD1 (5 bases). Trimming took 7 bases from V and 2 from J, leaving 9 bases between them. Germline CDR1 reads SNHLY; CDR2 reads FYNNEI. The CDR3 totals 13 residues. Written as DNA, the CDR3 is TGTGCCAGCACCCCCAGGGGCAATCAGCCCCAGCATTTT. Amino acid sequence: CASTPRGNQPQHF.

The sample holds many counts of this clonotype. J is TRBJ2-1 and V is TRBV7-2, with 10 bases identical to TRBD2. CDR1 and CDR2 from the germline V gene are SGHTA and FQGNSA. There are 15 residues in the CDR3. V was pared by 1 base and J by 3 bases, with 0 bases of the junction left unmatched. CDR3 loop: CASSLVAGGYNEQFF. CDR3 sequence (DNA): TGTGCCAGCAGCTTAGTAGCGGGAGGCTACAATGAGCAGTTCTTC.

At least ten counts were recorded for this clonotype. CDR3 protein: CASNRLEGNSPLHF. CDR3 coding DNA: TGCGCCAGCAACCGGCTGGAAGGGAATTCACCCCTCCACTTT. The V gene is TRBV4-1, the J gene TRBJ1-6; D gene unclear. The CDR3 totals 14 residues. V shed 7 bases and J shed 7 bases, with 14 bases lying between them. Germline lookup yields CDR1 MGHRA and CDR2 YSYEKL.

Turning to this clonotype: This clone may be a read error of a much larger clone one base away. The rearrangement uses TRBV10-3 and TRBJ2-7, with 9 bases that match TRBD1. This CDR3 is 14 amino acids long. Germline assignment: CDR1 ENHRY and CDR2 SYGVKD. The CDR3: CTINDRDREYEQYF. The DNA for the CDR3 is TGTACCATCAATGACCGGGACAGGGAGTACGAGCAGTACTTC.

This clonotype showed up many times. Here the CDR3 reads CASSLVTGGRVQPQHF. The CDR3 coding sequence is TGTGCCAGCAGTTTAGTGACAGGGGGCAGAGTTCAGCCCCAGCATTTT. The gene calls are TRBV12-3 or TRBV12-4 and TRBJ1-5, with 10 bases identical to TRBD1. The ends lost 1 base at V and 6 bases at J; junction bases unmatched: 6. This CDR3 has 16 residues.

Many counts were recorded for this clonotype. This chain joins TRBV2 and TRBJ2-5; 12 bases are a match to TRBD1. V was pared by 6 bases and J by 5 bases, with 7 bases of the junction left unmatched. This CDR3 has 15 residues. In germline, CDR1 is SNHLY, CDR2 FYNNEI. The CDR3, as DNA: TGTGCCAGCAGCGCGGGACAGGGGGCTGGGGAGACCCAGTACTTC. It encodes CASSAGQGAGETQYF.

The DNA of the CDR3 is TGCGCCAGCAGCTTGGGACTGACAGGATCTCTAGTATACGAGCAGTACTTC. Protein: CASSLGLTGSLVYEQYF. The chain employs TRBV5-1 and TRBJ2-7, with a weak D call TRBD1 (6 bases). Germline V lookup: CDR1 SGHRS, CDR2 YFSETQ. V was pared by 0 bases and J by 4 bases, with 20 bases between. This CDR3 region has 17 residues.

Only a few counts were recorded for this clonotype. This chain links TRBV5-1 with TRBJ1-5; 10 bases fit TRBD1. CDR1 is SGHRS and CDR2 is YFSETQ in the germline V gene. V trimming: 4 bases; J trimming: 5 bases; junction bases outside the gene matches: 12. The CDR3 extends over 17 amino acids. CDR3: CASSPTPGTGDDQPQHF. CDR3 DNA sequence: TGCGCCAGCAGCCCGACTCCCGGGACAGGGGATGATCAGCCCCAGCATTTT.

This clonotype was recorded many times. This chain uses TRBV11-2 with TRBJ2-1, with 9 bases matching TRBD2. The V segment lost 5 bases and the J segment 5 bases; nucleotides outside the gene matches: 7. Looked up from germline, CDR1 is SGHAT and CDR2 is FQNNGV. CDR3 size: 15 residues. CDR3 DNA: TGTGCCAGCAGCCCCCGCCTAGCGGGACACAATGAGCAGTTCTTC. Amino acids: CASSPRLAGHNEQFF. Full variable domain (outside the CDR3, taken from reference TRBV11-2 and TRBJ2-1): EAGVAQSPRYKIIEKRQSVAFWCNPISGHATLYWYQQILGQGPKLLIQFQNNGVVDDSQLPKDRFSAERLKGVDSTLKIQPAKLEDSAVYLCASSPRLAGHNEQFFGPGTRLTVL.

This sequence joins TRBV7-9 and TRBJ2-1; D is unclear. The germline V gene encodes CDR1 SEHNR and CDR2 FQNEAQ (reference sequence). The CDR3 totals 13 residues. The V and J ends lost 1 base and 8 bases respectively, with 9 bases between them. This chain's CDR3 is CASSLDAGDEQFF. Written as DNA, the CDR3 is TGTGCCAGCAGCTTAGATGCCGGAGATGAGCAGTTCTTC.

The V gene is TRBV12-5, the J gene TRBJ1-5, with 9 bases lining up with TRBD1. Trimming cost V 7 bases and J 7 bases; bases outside gene matches: 8. In germline, CDR1 is LGHNT, CDR2 FRNRAP. The CDR3 sequence is 14 residues long. CDR3 region: CASASYRGQQPQHF. CDR3 sequence (DNA): TGTGCTAGTGCCTCTTACAGGGGGCAGCAGCCCCAGCATTTT.

This clonotype showed up just a few times. The chain recombines TRBV2 with TRBJ1-5; D gene unclear. CDR3 length: 18 residues. Per germline, CDR1 SNHLY and CDR2 FYNNEI. Trimming stripped 3 bases from V and 2 bases from J, with 20 bases between. This CDR3 is CASSEGRPHQMGNQPQHF. DNA of the CDR3: TGTGCCAGCAGTGAGGGAAGGCCCCACCAAATGGGCAATCAGCCCCAGCATTTT. The variable domain in full, with the rest retrieved from reference TRBV2 and TRBJ1-5, is EPEVTQTPSHQVTQMGQEVILRCVPISNHLYFYWYRQILGQKVEFLVSFYNNEISEKSEIFDDQFSVERPDGSNFTLKIRSTKLEDSAMYFCASSEGRPHQMGNQPQHFGDGTRLSIL.

This clonotype was counted between two and nine times. The chain carries TRBV30 and TRBJ1-1; 8 bases align to TRBD1. The CDR3 is made up of 14 amino acids. V dropped 3 bases and J dropped 11; count of bases not matched to a gene: 14. Germline CDR1 reads GTSNPN; CDR2 reads SVGIG (reference sequence). CDR3 DNA: TGTGCCTGGAGCGCCGGCGGGACAGGCAACTCGGCTTTCTTT. Translation: CAWSAGGTGNSAFF. Together with reference TRBV30 and TRBJ1-1, the CDR3 gives the full variable domain: SQTIHQWPATLVQPVGSPLSLECTVEGTSNPNLYWYRQAAGRGLQLLFYSVGIGQISSEVPQNLSASRPQDRQFILSSKKLLLSDSGFYLCAWSAGGTGNSAFFGQGTRLTVV.

This clonotype was seen a handful of times. V and J are TRBV20-1 and TRBJ1-5; D ambiguous. Trimming left V 5 bases short and J 2 bases short, with 19 bases between. CDR1 is DFQATT, CDR2 SNEGSKA, per germline (reference sequence). The CDR3 has 16 amino acids. The CDR3 coding sequence is TGCAGTGCTGTAGACCCACAGCGGCAGGGCAATCAGCCCCAGCATTTT. As protein: CSAVDPQRQGNQPQHF.